Listed below are T cell receptor beta chains from one sample, sequenced in a study of Graves' ophthalmopathy and Graves' hyperthyroidism. TCRdb reprocessed the multiplex PCR reads via MiXCR and lists one record per CDR3 protein. The sample consists of under 250,000 distinct CDR3 sequences, around a fifth of them appearing once. Sequencing used peripheral blood. These receptors originate from a woman in her fifties or sixties with Graves' ophthalmopathy. Both conserved end residues are part of each CDR3. The D gene is left open where the match is weak. Part of the rows lack a size; the others show once, few, many or a class for expanded clones.

J gene,clone size,D gene,V gene,CDR3 protein,CDR3 DNA
TRBJ2-7,many,.,TRBV28,CASSFRGGRMAYEQYF,TGTGCCAGCAGTTTCAGGGGAGGGCGGATGGCCTACGAGCAGTACTTC
TRBJ1-2,many,.,TRBV19,CASSITGYGYTF,TGTGCCAGTAGTATCACTGGCTATGGCTACACCTTC
TRBJ1-1,.,.,TRBV5-1,CASTPGTLIIMNTEAFF,TGCGCCAGCACCCCCGGGACCTTAATTATTATGAACACTGAAGCTTTCTTT
TRBJ2-7,.,TRBD2,TRBV7-2,CASSPRDTGLGQYF,TGTGCCAGCAGCCCCCGGGACACGGGACTAGGGCAGTACTTC
TRBJ1-6,.,TRBD1,TRBV19,CASSVTGGGSPLHF,TGTGCCAGTAGTGTTACAGGGGGAGGTTCACCCCTCCACTTT
TRBJ1-2,many,.,TRBV6-1,CASCKGNGVNYGYTF,TGTGCCAGCTGTAAGGGAAACGGGGTAAACTATGGCTACACCTTC
TRBJ2-6,many,.,TRBV30,CACRGAGGANVLTF,TGTGCTTGCCGGGGGGCTGGTGGGGCCAACGTCCTGACTTTC
TRBJ2-5,.,.,TRBV5-1,CASSSPNRDQETQYF,TGCGCCAGCAGCTCCCCAAATCGCGACCAAGAGACCCAGTACTTC
TRBJ2-7,many,TRBD2,TRBV20-1,CSASPPRASGSYEQYF,TGCAGTGCTAGTCCCCCCCGGGCTAGCGGGAGCTACGAGCAGTACTTC
TRBJ2-4,.,.,TRBV6-2/TRBV6-3,CASSSTGRWGKNIQYF,TGTGCCAGCAGTTCCACAGGGAGATGGGGCAAAAACATTCAGTACTTC
TRBJ2-7,.,TRBD1,TRBV7-2,CASSFGTGGIYEQYF,TGTGCCAGCAGCTTCGGGACAGGGGGCATCTACGAGCAGTACTTC
TRBJ2-2,many,.,TRBV29-1,CSVGGRTGELFF,TGCAGCGTTGGGGGGCGCACCGGGGAGCTGTTTTTT
TRBJ2-7,few,.,TRBV29-1,CSVVEGSYEQYF,TGCAGCGTTGTGGAAGGCTCCTACGAGCAGTACTTC
TRBJ1-2,many,.,TRBV12-3/TRBV12-4,CASSLGGQSGSYGYTF,TGTGCCAGCAGTTTAGGTGGGCAGTCCGGATCCTATGGCTACACCTTC
TRBJ1-5,.,.,TRBV4-2,CASSQGEQPQHF,TGTGCCAGCAGCCAGGGGGAGCAGCCCCAGCATTTT
TRBJ1-1,many,TRBD1,TRBV2,CASTSTGRNTEAFF,TGTGCCAGCACCTCGACAGGGAGGAACACTGAAGCTTTCTTT
TRBJ2-5,many,TRBD2,TRBV7-2,CASSLWGSGETQYF,TGTGCCAGCAGCTTGTGGGGTAGCGGGGAGACCCAGTACTTC
TRBJ1-2,many,TRBD1,TRBV5-6,CASSLKQGAPNYGYTF,TGTGCCAGCAGCTTGAAACAGGGGGCCCCTAACTATGGCTACACCTTC
TRBJ1-1,many,TRBD1,TRBV7-8,CASRGTVIRLGMNTEAFF,TGTGCCAGCAGAGGGACAGTAATTCGACTCGGTATGAACACTGAAGCTTTCTTT
TRBJ2-5,many,TRBD1,TRBV7-2,CASSYGTGGWETQYF,TGTGCCAGCAGCTACGGGACAGGGGGCTGGGAGACCCAGTACTTC
TRBJ1-5,many,TRBD1,TRBV6-5,CASSYLDRVNQPQHF,TGTGCCAGCAGTTACCTAGACAGGGTAAATCAGCCCCAGCATTTT
TRBJ2-7,.,TRBD2,TRBV28,CASSLGGSGIYEQYF,TGTGCCAGCAGTTTGGGGGGTAGCGGGATCTACGAGCAGTACTTC
TRBJ2-7,many,.,TRBV6-1,CASSTRSSYEQYF,TGTGCCAGCAGCACTAGGAGCTCCTACGAGCAGTACTTC
TRBJ2-5,few,.,TRBV24-1,CATRKTGQETQYF,TGTGCCACCAGGAAAACGGGACAAGAGACCCAGTACTTC
TRBJ2-7,.,TRBD1,TRBV19,CASRKRTGGSEQYF,TGTGCCAGTAGGAAGCGGACAGGGGGATCTGAGCAGTACTTC
TRBJ1-5,many,.,TRBV28,CASSTQGRGDNQPQHF,TGTGCCAGCAGTACCCAGGGGAGAGGAGACAATCAGCCCCAGCATTTT
TRBJ2-5,.,.,TRBV2,CASSEALKGGVETQYF,TGTGCCAGCAGTGAAGCGCTTAAAGGAGGGGTTGAGACCCAGTACTTC
TRBJ1-5,many,.,TRBV5-5,CASSLGPRRDQPQHF,TGTGCCAGCAGCTTGGGGCCGCGTCGCGATCAGCCCCAGCATTTT
TRBJ2-4,many,TRBD2,TRBV3-1,CASSQDLADLAKNIQYF,TGTGCCAGCAGCCAAGATCTAGCGGATTTAGCCAAAAACATTCAGTACTTC
TRBJ2-7,.,.,TRBV4-2,CASSQEADSYEQYF,TGTGCCAGCAGCCAAGAGGCTGATTCCTACGAGCAGTACTTC
TRBJ2-1,.,.,TRBV6-5,CASSTFWDNEQFF,TGTGCCAGCAGTACGTTCTGGGACAATGAGCAGTTCTTC
TRBJ1-3,many,.,TRBV7-8,CASRLDRTDYTIYF,TGTGCCAGCAGACTAGATCGGACTGATTACACCATATATTTT
TRBJ2-5,.,.,TRBV2,CATQPGWGPAETQYF,TGTGCCACCCAGCCCGGTTGGGGGCCCGCGGAGACCCAGTACTTC
TRBJ2-4,.,.,TRBV3-1,CASSQSRRDIQYF,TGTGCCAGCAGCCAGTCCAGGAGGGACATTCAGTACTTC
TRBJ2-7,many,TRBD1,TRBV28,CASSAPGQGYYEQYF,TGTGCCAGCAGCGCACCGGGACAGGGGTACTACGAGCAGTACTTC
TRBJ1-3,many,.,TRBV7-9,CASSWSREPGNTIYF,TGTGCCAGCAGCTGGAGCAGGGAACCTGGAAACACCATATATTTT
TRBJ2-5,many,.,TRBV27,CASSPRPTGGQETQYF,TGTGCCAGCAGTCCTCGTCCGACAGGAGGGCAAGAGACCCAGTACTTC
TRBJ1-1,many,.,TRBV29-1,CSVEYRASTEAFF,TGCAGCGTTGAATACAGGGCGAGCACTGAAGCTTTCTTT
TRBJ1-5,many,.,TRBV4-1,CASSQVPLSSNQPQHF,TGCGCCAGCAGCCAAGTGCCTCTTAGCAGCAATCAGCCCCAGCATTTT
TRBJ1-1,.,.,TRBV24-1,CVVGGVGTEAFF,TGCGTAGTGGGCGGGGTGGGCACTGAAGCTTTCTTT
TRBJ2-5,many,TRBD2,TRBV2,CASSELLAGFGETQYF,TGTGCCAGCAGTGAATTGTTAGCGGGATTTGGGGAGACCCAGTACTTC